The TCR beta chain under discussion was sequenced for a study of blood T cell repertoires in COVID-19. Study as a whole: Researchers got acute and convalescent COVID-19 samples from the United States, Italy and Spain.

The germline gives CDR1 SGHDT, CDR2 YYEEEE. The CDR3 runs to 11 residues. Trimming left V 1 base short and J 9 bases short, with 5 bases between. TCRdb's table, derived via immunoSEQ multiplex PCR, lists solely in-frame clones and lacks some. The table shows roughly 62,000 clones, with about 77% occurring only once. This clone was recorded a few times. The chain links TRBV5-6 to TRBJ2-1; no clear D. The sequenced sample was peripheral blood. This sequence originates from a human donor in a cohort sampled during active COVID-19. DNA of the CDR3: TGTGCCAGCAGCTTGACTGGTGAGCAGTTCTTC. The encoded protein is CASSLTGEQFF. The full variable domain, its missing parts supplied by reference TRBV5-6 and TRBJ2-1, is DAGVTQSPTHLIKTRGQQVTLRCSPKSGHDTVSWYQQALGQGPQFIFQYYEEEERQRGNFPDRFSGHQFPNYSSELNVNALLLGDSALYLCASSLTGEQFFGPGTRLTVL.